Described below is a single TCR beta chain sequence and its context. The data are from a study of blood T cell repertoires in COVID-19. The wider study: Samples representing acute and convalescent COVID-19 were sourced from the United States, Italy and Spain.

Generated by immunoSEQ multiplex PCR, the TCRdb table keeps only in-frame clones and is missing some. The sample records about 270,000 clones, approximately 88% being singletons. Clinical history as reported by participants underpinned cohort assignment. V lost 3 bases, J lost 2 bases, and 14 bases lay in between. CDR1 and CDR2 from the germline V gene are MNHEY and SMNVEV (reference sequence). This CDR3 region has 15 residues. The V gene is TRBV27, the J gene TRBJ2-7, with D tentatively TRBD1 (5 bases). This receptor was taken from a woman aged 25 to 39 who had recovered from COVID-19. The sample comprised PBMCs or T cells enriched from blood (not recorded which). The CDR3 sequence is CASSFKGLGTYEQYF. In nucleotides, the CDR3 is TGTGCCAGCAGTTTCAAGGGGCTTGGCACCTACGAGCAGTACTTC.